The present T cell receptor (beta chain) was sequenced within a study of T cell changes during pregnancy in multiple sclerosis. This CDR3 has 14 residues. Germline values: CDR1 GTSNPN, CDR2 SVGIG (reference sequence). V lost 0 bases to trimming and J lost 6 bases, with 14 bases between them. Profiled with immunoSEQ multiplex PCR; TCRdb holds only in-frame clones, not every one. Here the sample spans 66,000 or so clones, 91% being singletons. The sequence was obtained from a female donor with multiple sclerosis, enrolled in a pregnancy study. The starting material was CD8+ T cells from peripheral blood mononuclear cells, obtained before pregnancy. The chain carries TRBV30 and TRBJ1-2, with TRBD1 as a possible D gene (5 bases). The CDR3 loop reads CAWSVIGGVNGYTF. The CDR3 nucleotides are TGTGCCTGGAGTGTAATCGGGGGAGTGAATGGCTACACCTTC.